This entry lists 28 T cell receptor beta chains sequenced from one sample in a study of OX40 agonist ivuxolimab in advanced cancers. Sequenced by immunoSEQ multiplex PCR; TCRdb stores in-frame clones only, minus some. The sample lists tens of thousands of clones; 85% were seen once. Sample: CD4+ or CD8+ T cells sorted from blood, taken in a trial of the OX40 agonist ivuxolimab. The receptors here all came from an adult with an advanced solid tumor such as melanoma, head and neck, liver or kidney cancer.

As DNA, the CDR3 is TGTGCCAGCAGCCCTGCGGGACTCCGGAGGTACGAGCAGTACTTC. Encoded protein: CASSPAGLRRYEQYF. The chain recombines TRBV7-9 with TRBJ2-7; the D gene is possibly TRBD2 (6 bases). Germline loops: CDR1 SEHNR, CDR2 FQNEAQ (reference sequence). The V and J ends lost 5 bases and 4 bases respectively, with 18 bases between them. This CDR3 is built from 15 residues.

V is TRBV6-1 and J is TRBJ2-7; TRBD1 matches 7 bases. Losses at the gene ends were 8 bases for V and 3 bases for J; bases not matched to a gene: 7. Germline V CDR1 and CDR2: MNHNS, SASEGT. CDR3 size: 13 residues. CDR3 coding DNA: TGTGCCAGCGCTAGGGCAGGGGGCTACGAGCAGTACTTC. This gives the protein CASARAGGYEQYF.

The J gene is TRBJ2-2, the V gene TRBV6-1; D is possibly TRBD1 (6 bases). The CDR3 has 16 residues. Germline V gene data show CDR1 as MNHNS and CDR2 as SASEGT. The germline V and J ends were trimmed by 4 bases and 0 bases, with 12 bases remaining between them. CDR3: CASSATGTANTGELFF. The CDR3 nucleotides are TGTGCCAGCAGTGCCACAGGGACCGCGAACACCGGGGAGCTGTTTTTT.

To note about this clone: Distinct nucleotide sequences in the sample also encode this CDR3. The DNA for the CDR3 is TGTGCCAGCAGCTTAGCGCCGGGTACCTATGGCTACACCTTC. This encodes CASSLAPGTYGYTF. J is TRBJ1-2 and V is TRBV7-9; D gene unclear. Trimming removed 0 bases at V and 4 bases at J, with 9 bases between. The V gene's germline CDR1 is SEHNR and CDR2 FQNEAQ (reference sequence). The CDR3 is 14 amino acids.

The J gene is TRBJ2-7, the V gene TRBV6-5; TRBD1 aligns across 7 bases. From germline, CDR1 is MNHEY and CDR2 SVGAGI. CDR3 length equals 14 residues. V was clipped by 2 bases and J by 6 bases; unmatched bases: 7. The CDR3 DNA reads as TGTGCCAGCAGTTACCCCGGGGACAGAGGCGAGCAGTACTTC. Its protein is CASSYPGDRGEQYF.

The chain combines TRBV6-5 with TRBJ1-5, with a possible D match to TRBD1 (5 bases). CDR3 size: 14 residues. V lost 0 bases and J lost 7, with 10 bases in between. Germline CDR1 is MNHEY and CDR2 is SVGAGI. CDR3 nucleotides: TGTGCCAGCAGTTACTCGAGAGGGGAACAGCCCCAGCATTTT. It translates to CASSYSRGEQPQHF.

The chain employs TRBV11-3 and TRBJ2-3, with 8 bases aligning to TRBD2. The CDR3 runs to 16 residues. From germline, CDR1 is SGHNT and CDR2 YENEEA. Losses at the gene ends were 0 bases for V and 4 bases for J; bases not matched to a gene: 6. The CDR3 region has the DNA TGTGCCAGCAGCTTAGAGGGTAGCGGGACCTCAGATACGCAGTATTTT. Its protein is CASSLEGSGTSDTQYF.

The chain links TRBV19 to TRBJ2-2; 12 positions match TRBD2. The CDR3 sequence is 15 residues long. V lost 6 bases to trimming and J lost 7 bases; unmatched junction nucleotides: 6. The V gene's germline CDR1 is LNHDA and CDR2 SQIVND (reference sequence). The CDR3 bases are TGTGCCAGTAGAGAAACTAGCGGGAGGTTCGGGGAGCTGTTTTTT. It codes for CASRETSGRFGELFF.

V usage is TRBV30 and J usage is TRBJ2-5, with D tentatively TRBD2 (5 bases). Trimming took off 1 base at V and 1 base at J, with 7 bases between the two ends. Germline V gene data show CDR1 as GTSNPN and CDR2 as SVGIG (reference sequence). The CDR3 has 13 amino acids. CDR3 residues: CAWSEDFQETQYF. CDR3 coding DNA: TGTGCCTGGAGTGAGGACTTCCAAGAGACCCAGTACTTC.

This rearrangement joins TRBV10-2 to TRBJ1-5; tentative D call: TRBD1 (6 bases). The CDR3 spans 13 residues. The germline gives CDR1 WSHSY, CDR2 SAAADI. Deletions cut 8 bases from V and 5 bases from J, with 13 bases between. For the CDR3, the DNA is TGCGCCAGCCGGGACAATTTTGATCAGCCCCAGCATTTT. It specifies CASRDNFDQPQHF.

V is TRBV4-1 and J is TRBJ1-1; 7 nucleotides line up with TRBD1. V lost 4 bases to trimming and J lost 2 bases; unmatched junction nucleotides: 10. Germline CDR1 is MGHRA and CDR2 is YSYEKL. The CDR3 covers 16 residues. CDR3 in DNA: TGCGCCAGCAGCCCCGGGAGGGGGCGAGGCAACACTGAAGCTTTCTTT. Translating it yields CASSPGRGRGNTEAFF.

The table lists this clone with a few counts. The V call is TRBV19, the J call TRBJ2-5, with 8 bases identical to TRBD2. This CDR3 has 14 residues. Germline trimming cut 5 bases from V and 2 bases from J; bases unmatched to any gene: 4. CDR1 and CDR2 (germline): LNHDA, SQIVND (reference sequence). CDR3 residues: CASSYGLAQETQYF. As DNA, the CDR3 is TGTGCCAGTAGTTACGGACTAGCTCAAGAGACCCAGTACTTC.

The table lists this clone with a count of one. The J gene is TRBJ2-5, the V gene TRBV27, with 7 nucleotides matching TRBD2. V lost 4 bases to trimming and J lost 4 bases; unmatched junction nucleotides: 9. The germline V gene has CDR1 MNHEY and CDR2 SMNVEV (reference sequence). The CDR3 has 15 residues. CDR3 sequence: CASSSRTRNPETQYF. CDR3 DNA sequence: TGTGCCAGCAGTTCCCGGACTAGAAATCCAGAGACCCAGTACTTC.

The chain joins TRBV7-9 to TRBJ1-1; the D gene is possibly TRBD1 (5 bases). Germline values: CDR1 SEHNR, CDR2 FQNEAQ (reference sequence). The CDR3 runs 13 residues. Trimming took off 2 bases at V and 7 bases at J, with 11 bases between the two ends. CDR3 region: CASSLRAGGEAFF. CDR3 DNA: TGTGCCAGCAGCTTACGGGCGGGGGGTGAAGCTTTCTTT.

CDR3 amino acids: CASSFPAGPPTQYF. Here the CDR3 DNA reads TGTGCCAGCAGCTTCCCCGCCGGGCCCCCGACCCAGTACTTC. This chain uses TRBV7-8 with TRBJ2-5; D is undetermined. The V and J ends lost 3 bases and 7 bases respectively, with 15 bases between them. Germline V gene sequence: CDR1 SGHVS, CDR2 FQNEAQ. This CDR3 is 14 amino acids long.

Turning to this clone: Different DNA sequences within this sample yield the same CDR3. Here the CDR3 DNA reads TGTGCCAGCAGTTTAAGGGGGCATAGTGGCTACACCTTC. As protein: CASSLRGHSGYTF. The genes are TRBV27 and TRBJ1-2; TRBD1 matches 7 bases. The CDR3 totals 13 residues. The germline CDR1 and CDR2 sequences are MNHEY and SMNVEV (reference sequence). The V gene end was trimmed by 2 bases and the J gene end by 7 bases; junction bases not matched to a gene: 4.

The V call is TRBV6-1, the J call TRBJ1-3, with D unclear. Trimming took off 6 bases at V and 0 bases at J, with 12 bases between the two ends. Germline V gene sequence: CDR1 MNHNS, CDR2 SASEGT. CDR3 length equals 15 residues. The CDR3 loop is CASRAYGSSGNTIYF. CDR3 coding DNA: TGTGCCAGCAGAGCTTACGGAAGCTCTGGAAACACCATATATTTT.

V usage is TRBV5-1 and J usage is TRBJ2-5; D is perhaps TRBD1 (5 bases). Trimming pared 0 bases from V and 2 bases from J, leaving 14 bases between. The CDR3 is 16 residues long. The germline V gene encodes CDR1 SGHRS and CDR2 YFSETQ. The CDR3 region has the DNA TGCGCCAGCAGCTTGGGGGCAGCTGGGGCTCAAGAGACCCAGTACTTC. Its protein is CASSLGAAGAQETQYF. The variable domain in full, with the rest retrieved from reference TRBV5-1 and TRBJ2-5, is KAGVTQTPRYLIKTRGQQVTLSCSPISGHRSVSWYQQTPGQGLQFLFEYFSETQRNKGNFPGRFSGRQFSNSRSEMNVSTLELGDSALYLCASSLGAAGAQETQYFGPGTRLLVL.

The rearrangement uses TRBV7-2 and TRBJ2-3; possible D gene TRBD1, 7 bases. The CDR3 covers 15 residues. Germline V gene lookup returns CDR1 SGHTA and CDR2 FQGNSA. The germline V and J ends were trimmed by 4 bases and 1 base, with 12 bases remaining between them. CDR3 loop: CASSWGDSRTDTQYF. CDR3 bases: TGTGCCAGCAGCTGGGGGGACAGTCGCACAGATACGCAGTATTTT. Variable domain in full (rest from reference TRBV7-2 and TRBJ2-3): GAGVSQSPSNKVTEKGKDVELRCDPISGHTALYWYRQSLGQGLEFLIYFQGNSAPDKSGLPSDRFSAERTGGSVSTLTIQRTQQEDSAVYLCASSWGDSRTDTQYFGPGTRLTVL.

This clone occurred once. This chain uses TRBV30 with TRBJ2-3; D is undetermined. Trimming left V 0 bases short and J 5 bases short, with 3 bases between. Germline CDR1 is GTSNPN and CDR2 is SVGIG (reference sequence). This CDR3 is 11 amino acids long. CDR3 DNA: TGTGCCTGGAGTGTACAAGATACGCAGTATTTT. This codes for CAWSVQDTQYF. The variable domain in full, with the rest retrieved from reference TRBV30 and TRBJ2-3, is SQTIHQWPATLVQPVGSPLSLECTVEGTSNPNLYWYRQAAGRGLQLLFYSVGIGQISSEVPQNLSASRPQDRQFILSSKKLLLSDSGFYLCAWSVQDTQYFGPGTRLTVL.

The chain combines TRBV11-2 with TRBJ2-5, with 7 bases fitting TRBD1. The germline V gene encodes CDR1 SGHAT and CDR2 FQNNGV. The CDR3 has 14 amino acids. V was clipped by 3 bases and J by 7 bases; unmatched bases: 8. The CDR3 region has the DNA TGTGCCAGCAGCTTCTGGGACAGTGAAGGGACCCAGTACTTC. It encodes CASSFWDSEGTQYF.

This clone showed up just a few times. V is TRBV30 and J is TRBJ2-4; TRBD1 might be the D (8 bases). Germline-derived CDR1 and CDR2 are GTSNPN and SVGIG (reference sequence). The CDR3 is 13 amino acids. Trimming removed 2 bases at V and 6 bases at J, with 11 bases between. In DNA, the CDR3 is TGTGCCTGGAGTTACAGGGGGGGAAACATTCAGTACTTC. Its protein is CAWSYRGGNIQYF. Looking up the rest from reference TRBV30 and TRBJ2-4 gives the full variable domain: SQTIHQWPATLVQPVGSPLSLECTVEGTSNPNLYWYRQAAGRGLQLLFYSVGIGQISSEVPQNLSASRPQDRQFILSSKKLLLSDSGFYLCAWSYRGGNIQYFGAGTRLSVL.

This chain connects TRBV4-3 to TRBJ2-3; 11 positions agree with TRBD2. Germline-derived CDR1 and CDR2 are LGHNA and YSLEER. With V trimmed by 1 base and J by 6 bases, 6 bases remained unmatched. There are 16 residues in the CDR3. This chain's CDR3 is CASSQGSGGARDTQYF. The CDR3 nucleotides read TGCGCCAGCAGCCAAGGTAGCGGGGGGGCACGGGATACGCAGTATTTT.

The rearrangement uses TRBV19 and TRBJ1-5; D unclear. This CDR3 contains 13 residues. V lost 8 bases and J lost 0, with 8 bases in between. Germline values: CDR1 LNHDA, CDR2 SQIVND (reference sequence). CDR3 sequence: CASAQVSNQPQHF. CDR3 nucleotides: TGTGCCAGTGCGCAGGTTAGCAATCAGCCCCAGCATTTT.

The CDR3 DNA reads as TGCGCCAGCAGCCAAGACGTATATGGCAATCAGCCCCAGCATTTT. It specifies CASSQDVYGNQPQHF. The chain links TRBV4-3 to TRBJ1-5; unclear D gene. CDR1 LGHNA and CDR2 YSLEER come from the germline V gene. Between the trimmed V and J ends, which lost 0 bases and 2 bases, there was a span of 8 bases. CDR3 length equals 15 residues.

This clone was counted a single time. This chain links TRBV6-6 with TRBJ1-3; 10 nucleotides agree with TRBD1. V lost 3 bases, J lost 8 bases, and 1 base stayed unmatched. The CDR3 runs to 13 residues. Germline values: CDR1 MNHNY, CDR2 SVGAGI (reference sequence). CDR3 sequence (DNA): TGTGCCAGCAGTTATGGGACAGGGGACACCATATATTTT. The encoded protein is CASSYGTGDTIYF.

V is TRBV19 and J is TRBJ2-3; 9 nucleotides match TRBD2. The CDR3 spans 16 residues. Germline CDR1 LNHDA, CDR2 SQIVND (reference sequence). The ends lost 2 bases at V and 2 bases at J; junction bases unmatched: 5. This CDR3 is CASSITAGGHTDTQYF. CDR3 coding DNA: TGTGCCAGTAGTATAACAGCGGGGGGCCACACAGATACGCAGTATTTT.

The chain recombines TRBV4-3 with TRBJ2-5; 10 nucleotides match TRBD2. The CDR3 totals 18 residues. Per germline, CDR1 LGHNA and CDR2 YSLEER. Trimming took 0 bases from V and 4 from J; bases not matched to a gene: 11. This chain's CDR3 is CASSQEVTSGAAAETQYF. Here the CDR3 DNA reads TGCGCCAGCAGCCAAGAGGTAACTAGCGGGGCGGCAGCAGAGACCCAGTACTTC.